Listed below are T cell receptor beta chains from one sample, sequenced in a study of pediatric ulcerative colitis. The data were produced by immunoSEQ multiplex PCR, yet TCRdb's version contains in-frame clones alone and is incomplete. This table holds 10,000 to 15,000 clones, around 77% found once. The sequenced sample was gut tissue. Receptor source: a boy between 10 and 17 years old who was a control in a study of pediatric ulcerative colitis. CDR3s include the opening cysteine and the closing phenylalanine or tryptophan.

j_gene	v_gene	CDR3aa
TRBJ2-1	TRBV6-1	CASSEGAGGPHEQFF
TRBJ2-7	TRBV13	CASSPVAGGGYEQYF
TRBJ2-1	TRBV11-2	CASSLDAGGPSNEQFF
TRBJ1-2	TRBV2	CASSETRQGAAYGYTF
TRBJ1-5	TRBV28	CASTLINQPQHF
TRBJ2-1	TRBV27	CASSLIVTGRNSEQFF
TRBJ1-3	TRBV9	CASSVGVGNTIYF
TRBJ1-4	TRBV5-4	CASTQTGTNEKLFF
TRBJ1-3	TRBV7-6	CASSLAAGAGNTIYF
TRBJ2-1	TRBV18	CASSAKDREGNEQFF
TRBJ1-1	TRBV5-4	CASSITANYGTEAFF
TRBJ2-2	TRBV29-1	CSVGTSLNTGELFF
TRBJ2-2	TRBV7-8	CASSLRPGQSTGELFF
TRBJ1-4	TRBV29-1	CSVESGGDEKLFF
TRBJ2-4	TRBV18	CASSPGGANAKNIQYF
TRBJ2-2	TRBV29-1	CSVGSGGNTGELFF
TRBJ1-2	TRBV5-1	CASSGTPGQGGYGYTF
TRBJ2-3	TRBV11-3	CASSPDPRVPPFF
TRBJ1-2	TRBV5-1	CASSLAPGVKGGYTF
TRBJ2-2	TRBV11-1	CASSPGWEELFF
TRBJ2-3	TRBV5-4	CASSPEASTDTQYF
TRBJ1-3	TRBV2	CASKSGSGNTIYF
TRBJ2-7	TRBV11-2	CASSLDLARREQYF
TRBJ2-3	TRBV4-2	CASSQGLAGGVDTQYF
TRBJ2-3	TRBV5-4	CASRPEGSTDTQYF
TRBJ1-1	TRBV5-6	CASSWVTGSTEAFF
TRBJ2-1	TRBV13	CASSLGRPARYSYNEQFF
TRBJ1-4	TRBV10-3	CAIRVGEKLFF
TRBJ2-7	TRBV6-1	CASSEALRVLLF
TRBJ1-1	TRBV4-2	CASSRPRATEAFF
TRBJ2-7	TRBV13	CASSDKTGTYEQYF
TRBJ2-2	TRBV6-5	CASNELASNTGELFF
TRBJ1-1	TRBV27	CASSPHSTGRTEAFF
TRBJ1-3	TRBV5-1	CASSLQGASGNTIYF
TRBJ1-5	TRBV19	CASTRDSNSNQPQHF
TRBJ2-5	TRBV7-7	CASSLSGGRLRETQYF
TRBJ1-1	TRBV7-9	CASSLIGTEAFF
TRBJ1-2	TRBV7-3	CASSLMDRVYGYTF
TRBJ1-2	TRBV14	CASSQLAGYGYTF
TRBJ1-4	TRBV6-1	CASSEGTVTNEKLFF
TRBJ1-1	TRBV5-1	CASSLGTGSLTEAFF
TRBJ1-1	TRBV12-5	CASGLDRNTEAFF
TRBJ2-4	TRBV7-8	CASSYRGPQNIQYF
TRBJ2-1	TRBV28	CASSSSPFNEQFF
TRBJ2-1	TRBV6-6	CASSYTAEQFF